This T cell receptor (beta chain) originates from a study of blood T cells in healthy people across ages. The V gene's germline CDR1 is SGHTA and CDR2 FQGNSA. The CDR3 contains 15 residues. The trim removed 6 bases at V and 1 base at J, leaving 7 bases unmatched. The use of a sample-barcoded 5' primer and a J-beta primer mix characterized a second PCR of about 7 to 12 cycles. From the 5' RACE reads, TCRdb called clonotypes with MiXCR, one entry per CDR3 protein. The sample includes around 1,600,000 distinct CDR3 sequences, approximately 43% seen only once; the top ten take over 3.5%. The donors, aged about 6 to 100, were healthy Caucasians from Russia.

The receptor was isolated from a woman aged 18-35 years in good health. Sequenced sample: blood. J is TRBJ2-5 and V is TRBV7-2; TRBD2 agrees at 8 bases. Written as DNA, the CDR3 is TGTGCCAGCAGGACGGGACTAGTGCTCCAAGAGACCCAGTACTTC. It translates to CASRTGLVLQETQYF.